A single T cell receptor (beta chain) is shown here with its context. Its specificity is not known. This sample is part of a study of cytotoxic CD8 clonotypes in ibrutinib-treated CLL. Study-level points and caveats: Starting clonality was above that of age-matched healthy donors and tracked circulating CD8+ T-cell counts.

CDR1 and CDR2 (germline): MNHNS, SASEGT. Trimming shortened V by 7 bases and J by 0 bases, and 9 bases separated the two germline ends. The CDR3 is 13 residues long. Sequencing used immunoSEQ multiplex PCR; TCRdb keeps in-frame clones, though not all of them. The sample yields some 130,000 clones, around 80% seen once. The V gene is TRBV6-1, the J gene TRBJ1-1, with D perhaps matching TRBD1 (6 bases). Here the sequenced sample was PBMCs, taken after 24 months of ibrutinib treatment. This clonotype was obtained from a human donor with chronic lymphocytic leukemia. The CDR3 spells CASNRVMNTEAFF. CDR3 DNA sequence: TGTGCCAGCAACAGGGTCATGAACACTGAAGCTTTCTTT.